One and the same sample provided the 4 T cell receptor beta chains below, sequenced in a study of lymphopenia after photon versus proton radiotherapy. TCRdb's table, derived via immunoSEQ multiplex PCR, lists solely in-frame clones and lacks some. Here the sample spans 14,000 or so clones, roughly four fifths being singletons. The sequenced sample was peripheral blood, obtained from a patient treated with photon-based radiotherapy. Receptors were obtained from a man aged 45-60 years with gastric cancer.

The chain's CDR3 is CASSLAGGGDTQYF. DNA of the CDR3: TGCGCCAGCAGTCTAGCGGGGGGTGGGGATACGCAGTATTTT. The genes are TRBV10-2 and TRBJ2-3, with 11 bases that match TRBD2. The germline V gene encodes CDR1 WSHSY and CDR2 SAAADI. V lost 5 bases and J lost 6; bases outside the gene matches: 4. The CDR3 length is 14 residues.

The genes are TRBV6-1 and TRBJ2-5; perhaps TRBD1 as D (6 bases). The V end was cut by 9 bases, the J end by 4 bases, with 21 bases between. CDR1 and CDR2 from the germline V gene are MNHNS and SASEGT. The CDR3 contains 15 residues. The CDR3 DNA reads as TGTGCCAGTGGTGGGATGACGCGAGGGGGAGAGACCCAGTACTTC. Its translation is CASGGMTRGGETQYF.

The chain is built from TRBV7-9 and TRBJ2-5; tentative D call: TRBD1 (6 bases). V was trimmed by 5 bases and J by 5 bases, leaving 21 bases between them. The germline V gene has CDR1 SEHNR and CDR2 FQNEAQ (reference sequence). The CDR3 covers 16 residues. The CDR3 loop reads CASSPLTITGMETQYF. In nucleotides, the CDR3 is TGTGCCAGCAGCCCCTTAACTATAACAGGGATGGAGACCCAGTACTTC.

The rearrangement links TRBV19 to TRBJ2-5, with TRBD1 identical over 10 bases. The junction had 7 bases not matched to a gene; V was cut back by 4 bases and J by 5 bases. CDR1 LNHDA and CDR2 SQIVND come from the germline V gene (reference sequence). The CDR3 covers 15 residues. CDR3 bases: TGTGCCAGTAGTAGACCGGGACAGGGGCAGGAGACCCAGTACTTC. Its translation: CASSRPGQGQETQYF.